This TCR beta chain was retrieved from a study of regulatory T cells in long-lasting Graves disease. At the level of the study: For a period under 3 months, newly diagnosed Graves' patients had taken antithyroid drugs. Notes on the study in general: Persistent patients shared 2,741 public clonotypes among themselves. Newly diagnosed patients shared fewer, at about 890.

In building TCR beta libraries, iRepertoire HTBI primers were used together with Arm-PCR of CDR3 regions. TCRdb analysed the multiplex PCR reads with MiXCR anew, one entry per CDR3 protein. The sample lists about 330,000 distinct CDR3 sequences; 15% to 20% were seen once. This clonotype was seen repeatedly, ten times or more. What it binds is unknown. The CDR3 contains 12 residues. Germline V CDR1 and CDR2: LGHDT, YNNKEL (reference sequence). V dropped 1 base and J dropped 9 bases, with 7 bases sitting between them. Time point given: newly diagnosed GD, antithyroid drugs for less than 3 months. The TCR library used RNA extracted from PBMCs. This sample also belongs to another study, concerning T cells in Graves' hyperthyroidism and ophthalmopathy.

The origin of this receptor is a woman aged 18-29 years with Graves disease. The rearrangement links TRBV3-1 to TRBJ2-1, with D uncertain. The sample in question was peripheral blood mononuclear cells (PBMCs), obtained at new diagnosis, from a patient treated with antithyroid drugs. CDR3 coding DNA: TGTGCCAGCAGCCAAGCCACACGTGAGCAGTTCTTC. Translation: CASSQATREQFF.